A single sample gave rise to the 10 T cell receptor beta chains below, sequenced in a study of shared clonotypes between healthy human individuals. CD45RO-negative, CCR7-selected cells formed the naive CD8 fraction, which excluded terminally differentiated effector memory CD45RA+ cells. TCRdb's copy holds only in-frame clones and misses some; the assay was immunoSEQ multiplex PCR. Counted here are roughly 2,000,000 clones, around 96% occurring once; the ten biggest clones make up 1% to 1.5%. The sample comprised naive CD8+ T cells sorted from blood. Every receptor here comes from a man between 18 and 29 years old in good health.

The chain combines TRBV13 with TRBJ2-7; 15 bases map to TRBD2. V lost 6 bases to trimming and J lost 1 base; unmatched junction nucleotides: 7. From germline, CDR1 is PRHDT and CDR2 FYEKMQ (reference sequence). CDR3 size: 17 residues. The CDR3 sequence is CASSAGLAGGDSYEQYF. CDR3 coding DNA: TGTGCCAGCAGTGCTGGACTAGCGGGAGGGGATTCCTACGAGCAGTACTTC.

The chain uses TRBV10-3 and TRBJ2-7; TRBD1 agrees at 7 bases. With V trimmed by 3 bases and J by 0 bases, 11 bases remained unmatched. The germline V gene encodes CDR1 ENHRY and CDR2 SYGVKD. The CDR3 covers 17 residues. In DNA form, the CDR3 reads TGTGCCATCAGTGAAGGACAGGATGACATAAACTCCTACGAGCAGTACTTC. As protein: CAISEGQDDINSYEQYF.

The chain couples TRBV2 to TRBJ2-7; possibly TRBD2 for D (6 bases). Per the germline V gene, CDR1 is SNHLY and CDR2 is FYNNEI. This CDR3 region has 15 residues. V lost 3 bases, J lost 5 bases, and 17 bases lay in between. CDR3 coding DNA: TGTGCCAGCAGTGAGGGGCCCGGGGGTGTCCACGAGCAGTACTTC. Its protein is CASSEGPGGVHEQYF.

This clone was recorded once. The same CDR3 also results from other DNA sequences found in this sample. The chain uses TRBV5-6 and TRBJ1-1, with unresolved D. Between the trimmed V and J ends, which lost 0 bases and 2 bases, there was a span of 5 bases. The CDR3 runs to 13 residues. Germline CDR1 reads SGHDT; CDR2 reads YYEEEE. This CDR3 is CASSLGSNTEAFF. DNA of the CDR3: TGTGCCAGCAGCTTGGGATCAAACACTGAAGCTTTCTTT.

This chain links TRBV6-1 with TRBJ2-7; tentative D call: TRBD2 (5 bases). Germline V gene lookup returns CDR1 MNHNS and CDR2 SASEGT. V was clipped by 1 base and J by 5 bases, with 24 bases between them. This CDR3 has 18 residues. The CDR3: CASSEVFLRGNVVDEQYF. The CDR3 DNA reads TGTGCCAGCAGTGAAGTATTCCTTCGAGGGAACGTAGTGGACGAGCAGTACTTC.

In its sample, this clone was seen once. This sequence joins TRBV28 and TRBJ2-7; D is unresolved. Germline V gene data show CDR1 as MDHEN and CDR2 as SYDVKM. CDR3 length: 16 amino acids. Trimming shortened V by 2 bases and J by 5 bases, and 19 bases separated the two germline ends. The CDR3 sequence is CASSLESPPAVDEQYF. Written as DNA, the CDR3 is TGTGCCAGCAGTTTAGAATCCCCGCCTGCGGTTGACGAGCAGTACTTC.

The rearrangement joins TRBV7-6 to TRBJ2-1, with 12 bases aligning to TRBD1. Germline V CDR1 and CDR2: SGHVS, FNYEAQ. This CDR3 has 16 residues. V was pared by 1 base and J by 10 bases, with 8 bases of the junction left unmatched. The CDR3 region has the DNA TGTGCCAGCAGCTTAGGTTGGGGACAGGGGGCGTGGGAGCAGTTCTTC. Amino acids: CASSLGWGQGAWEQFF.

The V and J genes are TRBV18 and TRBJ2-7; D is uncertain. V lost 3 bases, J lost 3 bases, and 9 bases lay in between. The CDR3 has 13 residues. Germline V gene lookup returns CDR1 KGHSH and CDR2 LQKENI. The CDR3 sequence is CASSPVDNYEQYF. CDR3 nucleotides: TGTGCCAGCTCACCCGTCGACAACTACGAGCAGTACTTC. The full variable domain, in which reference TRBV18 and TRBJ2-7 provide the parts outside the CDR3, is NAGVMQNPRHLVRRRGQEARLRCSPMKGHSHVYWYRQLPEEGLKFMVYLQKENIIDESGMPKERFSAEFPKEGPSILRIQQVVRGDSAAYFCASSPVDNYEQYFGPGTRLTVT.

The chain recombines TRBV6-6 with TRBJ1-1; the D is unclear. In germline, CDR1 is MNHNY, CDR2 SVGAGI (reference sequence). The V end was cut by 6 bases, the J end by 0 bases, with 11 bases between. The CDR3 consists of 14 residues. CDR3 in amino acids: CASRSRLLNTEAFF. CDR3 DNA: TGTGCCAGCAGATCCAGGCTCTTGAACACTGAAGCTTTCTTT.

The chain has TRBV4-1 and TRBJ1-6; D is possibly TRBD1 (6 bases). The CDR3 length is 12 residues. V was trimmed by 3 bases and J by 14 bases, leaving 11 bases between them. The germline gives CDR1 MGHRA, CDR2 YSYEKL. Here the CDR3 reads CASSHFGQTLHF. The CDR3 DNA reads TGCGCCAGCAGCCACTTCGGACAGACCCTCCACTTT.